The 27 T cell receptor beta chains below were found in one sample sequenced in a study of cytomegalovirus exposure and HLA in healthy donors. PCR used 60 Vbeta primers and 13 Jbeta primers. Assay used: immunoSEQ multiplex PCR; TCRdb lists only in-frame clones, some missing. The sample shows approximately 190,000 clones, about four fifths of them seen only once. Sequencing was carried out using PBMCs. The receptors were gathered from a woman between 45 and 60 years old in good health and CMV-seropositive.

The rearrangement links TRBV7-8 to TRBJ2-2; D not certain. With 1 base removed from V and 3 bases from J, the gap between germline ends came to 9 bases. Looked up from germline, CDR1 is SGHVS and CDR2 is FQNEAQ. The CDR3 contains 15 residues. The CDR3 DNA reads TGTGCCAGCAGCTTAGGTCAGTCGTACACCGGGGAGCTGTTTTTT. It encodes CASSLGQSYTGELFF.

The V and J genes are TRBV4-1 and TRBJ2-7, with 9 bases matching TRBD2. This CDR3 region has 15 residues. V gave up 4 bases and J gave up 4 bases; unmatched junction bases: 8. The germline gives CDR1 MGHRA, CDR2 YSYEKL. CDR3 residues: CASSLAGGGRYEQYF. CDR3 bases: TGCGCCAGCAGCCTCGCGGGGGGGGGCAGATACGAGCAGTACTTC.

The chain recombines TRBV14 with TRBJ2-7; D gene ambiguous. The germline CDR1 and CDR2 sequences are SGHDN and FVKESK. Trimming stripped 6 bases from V and 0 bases from J, with 9 bases between. The CDR3 consists of 13 residues. The chain's CDR3 is CASRPRSSYEQYF. Written as DNA, the CDR3 is TGTGCCAGCAGGCCTAGGAGCTCCTACGAGCAGTACTTC.

This clone was counted a few times. V and J are TRBV27 and TRBJ1-6; 11 bases are a match to TRBD1. The CDR3 contains 15 residues. J was trimmed by 9 bases and V by 6 bases; bases with no gene match: 7. CDR1 MNHEY and CDR2 SMNVEV come from the germline V gene (reference sequence). DNA for the CDR3: TGTGCCAGCAGGAATTCCGGGACAGGGGGTTCACCCCTCCACTTT. This codes for CASRNSGTGGSPLHF.

This clone was counted a single time. The chain joins TRBV5-4 to TRBJ2-3, with unresolved D. Germline CDR1 and CDR2: SGHNT and YYREEE (reference sequence). This CDR3 has 14 residues. V was trimmed by 1 base and J by 2 bases, leaving 8 bases between them. In DNA form, the CDR3 reads TGTGCCAGCAGCTTGTGGCAGGTCACAGATACGCAGTATTTT. It encodes CASSLWQVTDTQYF.

The V gene is TRBV5-1, the J gene TRBJ1-2, with 7 bases that match TRBD1. Germline CDR1 is SGHRS and CDR2 is YFSETQ. The CDR3 consists of 14 residues. V was pared by 0 bases and J by 2 bases, with 1 base of the junction left unmatched. Here the CDR3 DNA reads TGCGCCAGCAGCTTGGGGGACAGCAACTATGGCTACACCTTC. Its protein is CASSLGDSNYGYTF.

The rearrangement joins TRBV29-1 to TRBJ2-7, with 12 bases identical to TRBD1. Per germline, CDR1 SQVTM and CDR2 ANQGSEA. V was clipped by 3 bases and J by 10 bases; unmatched bases: 10. This CDR3 comprises 14 residues. CDR3 amino acids: CSVDPSGQGAEQYF. CDR3 coding DNA: TGCAGCGTTGATCCCTCGGGACAGGGGGCGGAACAGTACTTC.

J is TRBJ1-6 and V is TRBV5-1; D is unresolved. V was clipped by 3 bases and J by 8 bases, with 12 bases between them. The CDR3 length is 14 residues. The V gene's germline CDR1 is SGHRS and CDR2 YFSETQ. CDR3 in DNA: TGCGCCAGCAGCTCGGCCCTGAGGGATTCACCCCTCCACTTT. It specifies CASSSALRDSPLHF.

The chain combines TRBV29-1 with TRBJ2-7, with D tentatively TRBD2 (5 bases). The CDR3 is 13 residues long. The V end lost 7 bases, the J end lost 3 bases, and 16 bases lay between the germline ends. Germline CDR1 reads SQVTM; CDR2 reads ANQGSEA. CDR3 amino acids: CSAAGSVDYEQYF. The CDR3 DNA is TGCAGCGCCGCGGGTAGCGTAGACTACGAGCAGTACTTC.

Written as DNA, the CDR3 is TGTGCCTGGAGGGCAGGGGCGGGCTATGGCTACACCTTC. Amino acid sequence: CAWRAGAGYGYTF. This sequence joins TRBV30 and TRBJ1-2; tentative D call: TRBD1 (6 bases). The germline CDR1 and CDR2 sequences are GTSNPN and SVGIG (reference sequence). The CDR3 sequence is 13 residues long. Trimming removed 3 bases at V and 4 bases at J, with 12 bases between.

The chain combines TRBV28 with TRBJ2-3, with 8 bases identical to TRBD2. Per germline, CDR1 MDHEN and CDR2 SYDVKM. The J segment lost 4 bases and the V segment lost 4 bases, leaving 13 bases of the junction unmatched. This CDR3 is built from 17 residues. The CDR3 protein is CASSSVMSSGGPDTQYF. CDR3 nucleotide sequence: TGTGCCAGCAGTTCTGTCATGTCAAGCGGGGGTCCAGATACGCAGTATTTT.

The chain uses TRBV28 and TRBJ1-4; perhaps TRBD1 as D (5 bases). With 5 bases removed from V and 7 bases from J, the gap between germline ends came to 11 bases. CDR1 and CDR2 (germline): MDHEN, SYDVKM. The CDR3 is made up of 13 amino acids. CDR3 nucleotide sequence: TGTGCCAGCAGTGAGGGGAGGCGTGAAAAACTGTTTTTT. This encodes CASSEGRREKLFF.

The V gene is TRBV7-9, the J gene TRBJ1-2, with 8 bases fitting TRBD1. Germline V CDR1 and CDR2: SEHNR, FQNEAQ (reference sequence). After removal of 4 bases from V and 6 bases from J, the junction contained 1 base not matched to a gene. CDR3 size: 12 residues. The CDR3 spells CASSSTGDGYTF. The CDR3 DNA reads TGTGCCAGCAGCTCGACAGGGGATGGCTACACCTTC.

Only a few counts were recorded for this clone. This chain uses TRBV10-1 with TRBJ2-5; TRBD1 matches at 9 bases. Germline CDR1 and CDR2: WNHNN and SYGVQD (reference sequence). This CDR3 is built from 14 residues. V gave up 7 bases and J gave up 5 bases; unmatched junction bases: 8. Here the CDR3 DNA reads TGCGCCAGCATGGGACAGGGAAGATGGGAGACCCAGTACTTC. It translates to CASMGQGRWETQYF.

The J gene is TRBJ1-2, the V gene TRBV14, with D uncertain. The CDR3 covers 15 residues. Germline assignment: CDR1 SGHDN and CDR2 FVKESK. The V gene lost 0 bases and the J gene lost 4 bases, with 12 bases spanning the gap. This CDR3 is CASSQDPRFAYGYTF. The CDR3 bases are TGTGCCAGCAGCCAAGATCCCAGGTTTGCCTATGGCTACACCTTC.

This clone came up a few times. The chain couples TRBV4-1 to TRBJ1-2; D is possibly TRBD1 (5 bases). The CDR3 spans 17 residues. Germline V gene data show CDR1 as MGHRA and CDR2 as YSYEKL. V was trimmed by 0 bases and J by 3 bases, leaving 17 bases between them. The CDR3 protein is CASSQEGPGQGDYGYTF. CDR3 sequence (DNA): TGCGCCAGCAGCCAAGAAGGGCCTGGGCAGGGTGACTATGGCTACACCTTC.

Regarding this clone: One end of the junction varies from germline; a read error may be responsible. V gene TRBV6-5 combines with J gene TRBJ1-1, with D possibly matching TRBD1 (6 bases). CDR3 length equals 14 residues. Germline CDR1 MNHEY, CDR2 SVGAGI. The CDR3 sequence is CAISETGSDTEAFF. CDR3 sequence (DNA): TGTGCCATCAGTGAAACAGGGTCGGACACTGAAGCTTTCTTT.

The rearrangement joins TRBV11-2 to TRBJ2-5; no clear D. The germline V gene has CDR1 SGHAT and CDR2 FQNNGV. V shed 1 base and J shed 2 bases, with 8 bases lying between them. The CDR3 spans 14 residues. CDR3 in amino acids: CASSLGAGQETQYF. The CDR3 region has the DNA TGTGCCAGCAGCTTAGGGGCAGGACAAGAGACCCAGTACTTC.

This chain links TRBV27 with TRBJ2-5; D is unclear. Judging by the DNA end, TRBJ2-7 fits better; the J call may be wrong. The CDR3 covers 13 residues. Germline CDR1 reads MNHEY; CDR2 reads SMNVEV (reference sequence). The CDR3 nucleotides are TGTGCCAGCAGTCCCCGGGTCTACTACGAGCAGTACTTC. Translating gives CASSPRVYYEQYF.

The genes are TRBV6-1 and TRBJ1-1, with 7 positions matching TRBD1. Germline values: CDR1 MNHNS, CDR2 SASEGT. V lost 0 bases and J lost 1; bases outside the gene matches: 5. The CDR3 spans 16 residues. This CDR3 is CASSEARTGQNTEAFF. CDR3 bases: TGTGCCAGCAGTGAAGCGAGGACAGGACAGAACACTGAAGCTTTCTTT.

This clone has a handful of counts. The chain employs TRBV6-6 and TRBJ1-5, with a possible D match to TRBD1 (6 bases). Germline CDR1 MNHNY, CDR2 SVGAGI (reference sequence). V was shortened by 6 bases and J by 4 bases, with 16 bases between the two germline ends. The CDR3 spans 15 residues. The CDR3, as DNA: TGTGCCAGCAGCCCCGGCAGGGGTCGAAATCAGCCCCAGCATTTT. This codes for CASSPGRGRNQPQHF.

The chain carries TRBV27 and TRBJ1-2; 8 bases align to TRBD1. The CDR3 consists of 16 residues. The germline gives CDR1 MNHEY, CDR2 SMNVEV (reference sequence). With 0 bases clipped from V and 7 bases from J, the junction kept 10 bases outside the gene matches. CDR3 amino acids: CASSLSIPDRGGGYTF. CDR3 nucleotides: TGTGCCAGCAGTTTATCGATTCCCGACAGGGGAGGTGGCTACACCTTC.

The chain has TRBV18 and TRBJ2-3; perhaps TRBD1 as D (6 bases). The CDR3 length is 16 residues. V lost 6 bases and J 4 bases, leaving 20 bases between the germline ends. Per the germline V gene, CDR1 is KGHSH and CDR2 is LQKENI. The CDR3 sequence: CASSPGRQAVPDTQYF. CDR3 nucleotide sequence: TGTGCCAGCTCGCCGGGGCGACAGGCCGTCCCAGATACGCAGTATTTT.

The chain recombines TRBV6-1 with TRBJ2-7; perhaps TRBD1 as D (6 bases). Between the trimmed V and J ends, which lost 2 bases and 3 bases, there was a span of 14 bases. In germline, CDR1 is MNHNS, CDR2 SASEGT. This CDR3 region has 15 residues. In DNA form, the CDR3 reads TGTGCCAGCAGTGAACTTGAGAGGGGACACTACGAGCAGTACTTC. Its translation: CASSELERGHYEQYF.

The chain links TRBV4-1 to TRBJ1-1; D gene ambiguous. The CDR3 consists of 14 residues. The ends were cut back, 6 bases at V and 6 bases at J, with 17 bases in the middle. Germline lookup yields CDR1 MGHRA and CDR2 YSYEKL. CDR3 sequence reads: CASSPTLGPSEAFF. For the CDR3, the DNA is TGCGCCAGCAGTCCGACATTAGGTCCCTCTGAAGCTTTCTTT.

This clone has just a few counts. The chain recombines TRBV5-6 with TRBJ1-5, with a weak D call TRBD1 (5 bases). The CDR3 is made up of 16 amino acids. CDR1 is SGHDT and CDR2 is YYEEEE in the germline V gene. V was shortened by 0 bases and J by 2 bases, with 12 bases between the two germline ends. CDR3 in amino acids: CASSLAVGVGNQPQHF. CDR3 coding DNA: TGTGCCAGCAGCTTGGCGGTAGGGGTAGGCAATCAGCCCCAGCATTTT.

This clone was detected once. This chain links TRBV6-1 with TRBJ2-5; D is perhaps TRBD2 (6 bases). The V and J ends lost 8 bases and 5 bases respectively, with 21 bases between them. The CDR3 totals 15 residues. Germline loops: CDR1 MNHNS, CDR2 SASEGT. The CDR3 loop is CASSTSPGVLETQYF. DNA of the CDR3: TGTGCCAGCTCAACTAGTCCGGGGGTTCTGGAGACCCAGTACTTC.